Listed below are T cell receptor beta chains from one sample, sequenced in a study of human T cells and chemical hapten exposure. TCRdb re-analysed the RACE reads in MiXCR, keeping a single row per CDR3 protein. In the table there are about 190,000 distinct CDR3 sequences, 20% to 25% of which are singletons. This sample comprised whole blood, obtained in connection with sensitization to the hapten diphenylcyclopropenone (DPC). Receptors originate from a woman aged 40 to 55 with alopecia areata. Some clones in this sample may be carry-over from other donors' samples. CDR3s include the opening cysteine and the closing phenylalanine or tryptophan. The order of the fields is D gene, J gene, clone size, V gene, CDR3 DNA, CDR3 protein. A D gene is named only where the DNA matches it firmly. Where a row states a size, it is once, few, many or the class of an expanded clone; other rows omit it.

d_gene: TRBD2
j_gene: TRBJ2-3
abundance: NA
v_gene: TRBV6-4
CDR3nt: TGTGCCAGCAGTACGACTAGCAGTTACACAGATACGCAGTATTTT
CDR3aa: CASSTTSSYTDTQYF

d_gene: TRBD1
j_gene: TRBJ1-1
abundance: NA
v_gene: TRBV7-9
CDR3nt: TGTGCCAGCAGGGCAGGGACTGGACAGGGGACCACTGAAGCTTTCTTT
CDR3aa: CASRAGTGQGTTEAFF

d_gene: NA
j_gene: TRBJ2-7
abundance: NA
v_gene: TRBV6-5
CDR3nt: TGTGCCAGCAGCCGACTAGGGAGTACCTACGAGCAGTACTTC
CDR3aa: CASSRLGSTYEQYF

d_gene: TRBD1
j_gene: TRBJ1-2
abundance: few
v_gene: TRBV7-9
CDR3nt: TGTGCCAGCAGTCGGGACAGTCCCCATGGCTACACCTTC
CDR3aa: CASSRDSPHGYTF

d_gene: NA
j_gene: TRBJ2-2
abundance: NA
v_gene: TRBV7-9
CDR3nt: TGTGCCACCACCTTAAACACCGGGGAGCTGTTTTTT
CDR3aa: CATTLNTGELFF

d_gene: TRBD1
j_gene: TRBJ2-7
abundance: NA
v_gene: TRBV5-1
CDR3nt: TGCGCCAGCAGCTTCCCAGGGGGCGAGCAGTACTTC
CDR3aa: CASSFPGGEQYF

d_gene: TRBD1
j_gene: TRBJ2-7
abundance: NA
v_gene: TRBV28
CDR3nt: TGTGCCAGCAGTACTGGGGCCCCCGGGACAGGGCCTCCCTACGAGCAGTACTTC
CDR3aa: CASSTGAPGTGPPYEQYF

d_gene: TRBD1
j_gene: TRBJ2-5
abundance: many
v_gene: TRBV5-1
CDR3nt: TGCGCCAGCAGCGGCGGGACAGGGGGCGCAGAGACCCAGTACTTC
CDR3aa: CASSGGTGGAETQYF

d_gene: NA
j_gene: TRBJ1-2
abundance: many
v_gene: TRBV27
CDR3nt: TGTGCCAGCAGTTTATCGGGCAGGGCAAGTGGCTACACCTTC
CDR3aa: CASSLSGRASGYTF

d_gene: TRBD2
j_gene: TRBJ2-1
abundance: few
v_gene: TRBV11-2
CDR3nt: TGTGCCAGCAGCTTATATCCTAGCGGGATCGGTGAGCAGTTCTTC
CDR3aa: CASSLYPSGIGEQFF

d_gene: TRBD1
j_gene: TRBJ2-1
abundance: few
v_gene: TRBV27
CDR3nt: TGTGCCAGCAGTCTATACAGGGGCAATGAGCAGTTCTTC
CDR3aa: CASSLYRGNEQFF

d_gene: NA
j_gene: TRBJ2-7
abundance: many
v_gene: TRBV28
CDR3nt: TGTGCCAGCAGCGCGACAGTACCCTCCTACGAGCAGTACTTC
CDR3aa: CASSATVPSYEQYF

d_gene: TRBD1
j_gene: TRBJ2-5
abundance: few
v_gene: TRBV4-1
CDR3nt: TGCGCCAGCAGCCAAACGGGGCACAGGGGCCGAGCTCAGTACTTC
CDR3aa: CASSQTGHRGRAQYF

d_gene: NA
j_gene: TRBJ2-6
abundance: NA
v_gene: TRBV29-1
CDR3nt: TGCAGCGTGCACGGGGCAGGTGGGGCCAACGTCCTGACTTTC
CDR3aa: CSVHGAGGANVLTF

d_gene: TRBD2
j_gene: TRBJ2-5
abundance: NA
v_gene: TRBV5-6
CDR3nt: TGTGCCAGCAGCTTGCTAGCGGGGCTCCAAGAGACCCAGTACTTC
CDR3aa: CASSLLAGLQETQYF

d_gene: NA
j_gene: TRBJ1-4
abundance: NA
v_gene: TRBV6-6
CDR3nt: TGTGCCAGCACAGAAAGTGTAAGGGTTGAAAAACTGTTTTTT
CDR3aa: CASTESVRVEKLFF

d_gene: TRBD2
j_gene: TRBJ2-7
abundance: few
v_gene: TRBV10-3
CDR3nt: TGTGCCGTCAGCGCTAGCGGGAGGGCCCTCGCCTACGAGCAGTACTTC
CDR3aa: CAVSASGRALAYEQYF

d_gene: TRBD1
j_gene: TRBJ2-3
abundance: few
v_gene: TRBV12-3/TRBV12-4
CDR3nt: TGTGCCAGCAGTTTGAGGGGGCCCCGCGCAGATACGCAGTATTTT
CDR3aa: CASSLRGPRADTQYF

d_gene: TRBD2
j_gene: TRBJ2-1
abundance: few
v_gene: TRBV5-6
CDR3nt: TGTGCCAGCAGCTTGTTTAGCGGGAGCAATGAGCAGTTCTTC
CDR3aa: CASSLFSGSNEQFF

d_gene: TRBD1
j_gene: TRBJ2-3
abundance: NA
v_gene: TRBV20-1
CDR3nt: TGCAGTGCTCCTAAGCCGGGACAGGGTAACACAGATACGCAGTATTTT
CDR3aa: CSAPKPGQGNTDTQYF

d_gene: NA
j_gene: TRBJ2-1
abundance: few
v_gene: TRBV20-1
CDR3nt: TGCAGTGCTAGACCCCCCACCTACAATGAGCAGTTCTTC
CDR3aa: CSARPPTYNEQFF

d_gene: TRBD1
j_gene: TRBJ1-4
abundance: NA
v_gene: TRBV5-1
CDR3nt: TGCGCCAGCAGCCCCGGGACAGCCTCTAATGAAAAACTGTTTTTT
CDR3aa: CASSPGTASNEKLFF

d_gene: NA
j_gene: TRBJ1-4
abundance: NA
v_gene: TRBV28
CDR3nt: TGTGCCAGCAGTTTTAGCGGGGTTCGGGAAAAACTGTTTTTT
CDR3aa: CASSFSGVREKLFF

d_gene: NA
j_gene: TRBJ1-5
abundance: few
v_gene: TRBV5-1
CDR3nt: TGCGCCAGCAGCTTGACCCCCAGGGCCCAGCCCCAGCATTTT
CDR3aa: CASSLTPRAQPQHF

d_gene: NA
j_gene: TRBJ2-5
abundance: NA
v_gene: TRBV7-3
CDR3nt: TGTGCCAGCAGCTCCGAGCGTAGAGGGACCCAGTACTTC
CDR3aa: CASSSERRGTQYF

d_gene: NA
j_gene: TRBJ1-2
abundance: few
v_gene: TRBV7-2
CDR3nt: TGTGCCAGCCTTCGGGGACATTCAGACCATGGCTACACCTTC
CDR3aa: CASLRGHSDHGYTF

d_gene: TRBD2
j_gene: TRBJ2-1
abundance: few
v_gene: TRBV3-1
CDR3nt: TGTGCCAGCAGCCAAGAGGGGACTAGCGGTGAGCAGTTCTTC
CDR3aa: CASSQEGTSGEQFF

d_gene: TRBD1
j_gene: TRBJ2-7
abundance: few
v_gene: TRBV5-1
CDR3nt: TGCGCCAGCAAACGGACAGGGGGGGACGGGTACGAGCAGTACTTC
CDR3aa: CASKRTGGDGYEQYF

d_gene: TRBD1
j_gene: TRBJ1-6
abundance: NA
v_gene: TRBV29-1
CDR3nt: TGCAGCGTGGGGGGACAGGGTTATAATTCACCCCTCCACTTT
CDR3aa: CSVGGQGYNSPLHF

d_gene: TRBD1
j_gene: TRBJ1-5
abundance: few
v_gene: TRBV20-1
CDR3nt: TGCAGTGCTAGAGATCGGGGGACAGCGAATCAGCCCCAGCATTTT
CDR3aa: CSARDRGTANQPQHF

d_gene: NA
j_gene: TRBJ1-2
abundance: few
v_gene: TRBV6-2/TRBV6-3
CDR3nt: TGTGCCAGCAGTTACGGGGACTATGGCTACACCTTC
CDR3aa: CASSYGDYGYTF

d_gene: NA
j_gene: TRBJ2-3
abundance: many
v_gene: TRBV29-1
CDR3nt: TGCAGCGTTGAAGATGGGACGGATACGCAGTATTTT
CDR3aa: CSVEDGTDTQYF

d_gene: TRBD2
j_gene: TRBJ2-1
abundance: NA
v_gene: TRBV20-1
CDR3nt: TGCAGTGCTAGAGATGGAGGGACTAGCGGGAGGGAGACCTACAATGAGCAGTTCTTC
CDR3aa: CSARDGGTSGRETYNEQFF

d_gene: NA
j_gene: TRBJ2-1
abundance: NA
v_gene: TRBV7-9
CDR3nt: TGTGCCAGCAGCTTAAGAGCGCCGGGACTCGACAATGAGCAGTTCTTC
CDR3aa: CASSLRAPGLDNEQFF

d_gene: NA
j_gene: TRBJ2-5
abundance: NA
v_gene: TRBV11-3
CDR3nt: TGTGCCAGCAGCCCCGGGTTAGGGGGATCAGAGACCCAGTACTTC
CDR3aa: CASSPGLGGSETQYF

d_gene: NA
j_gene: TRBJ1-5
abundance: NA
v_gene: TRBV12-3/TRBV12-4
CDR3nt: TGTGCTTCGCAACCCTCCCTGGTCGATCAGCCCCAGCATTTT
CDR3aa: CASQPSLVDQPQHF

d_gene: TRBD2
j_gene: TRBJ2-1
abundance: NA
v_gene: TRBV7-9
CDR3nt: TGTGCCAGCAGCCGCCCCGCTAGCGGGAGCTCTAATGAGCAGTTCTTC
CDR3aa: CASSRPASGSSNEQFF

d_gene: TRBD1
j_gene: TRBJ1-4
abundance: NA
v_gene: TRBV4-1
CDR3nt: TGCGCCAGCAGCCAAAGGGACAGGGGGCAAGAAAAACTGTTTTTT
CDR3aa: CASSQRDRGQEKLFF

d_gene: TRBD1
j_gene: TRBJ1-2
abundance: NA
v_gene: TRBV9
CDR3nt: TGTGCCAGCAGCTCAAGAGGGGGCGATCCCTATGGCTACACCTTC
CDR3aa: CASSSRGGDPYGYTF

d_gene: TRBD2
j_gene: TRBJ2-1
abundance: few
v_gene: TRBV5-5
CDR3nt: TGTGCCAGCAGCTTATCCGGGAGGGCCAATGAGCAGTTCTTC
CDR3aa: CASSLSGRANEQFF

d_gene: NA
j_gene: TRBJ2-7
abundance: NA
v_gene: TRBV6-1
CDR3nt: TGTGCCAGCAGTGATGGGGGGGCCGCGGGCTACGAGCAGTACTTC
CDR3aa: CASSDGGAAGYEQYF

d_gene: NA
j_gene: TRBJ2-3
abundance: NA
v_gene: TRBV20-1
CDR3nt: TGCAGTGCTAGAGATCCAGGGGTCGGGCCAGATACGCAGTATTTT
CDR3aa: CSARDPGVGPDTQYF

d_gene: TRBD1
j_gene: TRBJ2-2
abundance: NA
v_gene: TRBV3-1
CDR3nt: TGTGCCAGCAGCCAAGGTCTCGACAGGGGGCTGAGAACCGGGGAGCTGTTTTTT
CDR3aa: CASSQGLDRGLRTGELFF

d_gene: TRBD2
j_gene: TRBJ2-1
abundance: NA
v_gene: TRBV20-1
CDR3nt: TGCAGTGCTAGAGATAGTATGAGCGGGAATCTCCAGTTCTTC
CDR3aa: CSARDSMSGNLQFF

d_gene: NA
j_gene: TRBJ2-5
abundance: NA
v_gene: TRBV4-1
CDR3nt: TGCGCCAGCAGCCCTTACCTTCGGCAAGAGACCCAGTACTTC
CDR3aa: CASSPYLRQETQYF

d_gene: NA
j_gene: TRBJ2-4
abundance: NA
v_gene: TRBV4-3
CDR3nt: TGCGCCAGCAGCCAAGAGGTCAGGTCTGGGGGGACGGCCAAAAACATTCAGTACTTC
CDR3aa: CASSQEVRSGGTAKNIQYF

d_gene: TRBD1
j_gene: TRBJ1-2
abundance: NA
v_gene: TRBV10-3
CDR3nt: TGTGCCATCAGGGGGACAGCTAACTATGGCTACACCTTC
CDR3aa: CAIRGTANYGYTF

d_gene: TRBD2
j_gene: TRBJ2-3
abundance: few
v_gene: TRBV6-2/TRBV6-3
CDR3nt: TGTGCCAGCAGTCGAGCGGGAGCCGGCACAGATACGCAGTATTTT
CDR3aa: CASSRAGAGTDTQYF

d_gene: NA
j_gene: TRBJ2-7
abundance: few
v_gene: TRBV29-1
CDR3nt: TGCAGCGTTGAAGATCAAGTCTCCTACGAGCAGTACTTC
CDR3aa: CSVEDQVSYEQYF

d_gene: TRBD2
j_gene: TRBJ2-3
abundance: NA
v_gene: TRBV29-1
CDR3nt: TGCAGCTCCCGACTAGCGGGAGACCCAGATACGCAGTATTTT
CDR3aa: CSSRLAGDPDTQYF

d_gene: NA
j_gene: TRBJ2-7
abundance: few
v_gene: TRBV2
CDR3nt: TGTGCCAGCAGAAACATACCGAGCTCCTACGAGCAGTACTTC
CDR3aa: CASRNIPSSYEQYF

d_gene: NA
j_gene: TRBJ1-4
abundance: NA
v_gene: TRBV4-2
CDR3nt: TGTGCCAGCAGCCAAGTAGGAGCAACTAATGAAAAACTGTTTTTT
CDR3aa: CASSQVGATNEKLFF

d_gene: NA
j_gene: TRBJ2-1
abundance: NA
v_gene: TRBV29-1
CDR3nt: TGCAGCGTTGGGTCCGGGAGTAGTACCTACAATGAGCAGTTCTTC
CDR3aa: CSVGSGSSTYNEQFF

d_gene: TRBD2
j_gene: TRBJ2-3
abundance: few
v_gene: TRBV12-3/TRBV12-4
CDR3nt: TGTGCCAGCAGTGAGTATAGCGGGAGCACAGATACGCAGTATTTT
CDR3aa: CASSEYSGSTDTQYF

d_gene: TRBD2
j_gene: TRBJ2-1
abundance: few
v_gene: TRBV28
CDR3nt: TGTGCCAGCAGTTCCCCCGGGACTAGCGGCTACAATGAGCAGTTCTTC
CDR3aa: CASSSPGTSGYNEQFF

d_gene: NA
j_gene: TRBJ2-7
abundance: NA
v_gene: TRBV28
CDR3nt: TGTGCCAGCAGGGTACCCTTTAGTTACGAGCAGTACTTC
CDR3aa: CASRVPFSYEQYF

d_gene: NA
j_gene: TRBJ1-5
abundance: many
v_gene: TRBV28
CDR3nt: TGTGCCAGCCTGCCGGGGGGGGCAAGCAATCAGCCCCAGCATTTT
CDR3aa: CASLPGGASNQPQHF

d_gene: NA
j_gene: TRBJ2-1
abundance: few
v_gene: TRBV3-1
CDR3nt: TGTGCCAGTAAGGTGGGGGGACCGAGCCACAATGAGCAGTTCTTC
CDR3aa: CASKVGGPSHNEQFF

d_gene: NA
j_gene: TRBJ2-7
abundance: NA
v_gene: TRBV5-1
CDR3nt: TGCGCCAGCAGCACCGGGCTAGGATCCTCCTACGAGCAGTACTTC
CDR3aa: CASSTGLGSSYEQYF

d_gene: NA
j_gene: TRBJ2-7
abundance: few
v_gene: TRBV6-2/TRBV6-3
CDR3nt: TGTGCCAGCGTAGCCATCTCGTCGATGTACGAGCAGTACTTC
CDR3aa: CASVAISSMYEQYF